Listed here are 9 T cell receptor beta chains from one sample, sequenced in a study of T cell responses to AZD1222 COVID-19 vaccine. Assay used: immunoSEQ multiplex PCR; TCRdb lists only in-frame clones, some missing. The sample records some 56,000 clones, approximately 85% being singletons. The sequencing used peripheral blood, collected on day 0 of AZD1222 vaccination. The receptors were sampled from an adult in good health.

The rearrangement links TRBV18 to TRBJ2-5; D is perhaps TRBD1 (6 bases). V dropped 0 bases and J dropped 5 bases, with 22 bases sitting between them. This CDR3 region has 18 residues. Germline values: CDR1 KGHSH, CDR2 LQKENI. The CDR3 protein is CASSPPTPTTGGRETQYF. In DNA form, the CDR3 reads TGTGCCAGCTCACCACCGACACCAACGACAGGCGGCAGGGAGACCCAGTACTTC.

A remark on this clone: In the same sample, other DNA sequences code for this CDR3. The CDR3 loop reads CASSEPGYEQYF. In DNA, the CDR3 is TGTGCCAGCAGTGAACCAGGGTACGAGCAGTACTTC. The rearrangement links TRBV6-1 to TRBJ2-7; D perhaps matches TRBD1 (5 bases). CDR1 MNHNS and CDR2 SASEGT come from the germline V gene. The CDR3 consists of 12 residues. Trimming left V 2 bases short and J 4 bases short, with 6 bases between.

CDR3 DNA: TGTGCCAGCAGGTCCAGAGGGACTGAAGCTTTCTTT. As protein: CASRSRGTEAFF. The chain uses TRBV12-3 or TRBV12-4 and TRBJ1-1, with D uncertain. The length of the CDR3 is 12 residues. Trimming removed 6 bases at V and 5 bases at J, with 10 bases between.

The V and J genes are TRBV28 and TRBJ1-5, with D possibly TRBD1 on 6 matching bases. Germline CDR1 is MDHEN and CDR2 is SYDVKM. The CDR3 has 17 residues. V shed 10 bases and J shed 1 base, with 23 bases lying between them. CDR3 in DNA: TGTGCCATCATCAGCCCCCCCGGGGGCGAGAGCAATCAGCCCCAGCATTTT. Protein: CAIISPPGGESNQPQHF. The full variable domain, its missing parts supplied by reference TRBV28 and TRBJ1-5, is DVKVTQSSRYLVKRTGEKVFLECVQDMDHENMFWYRQDPGLGLRLIYFSYDVKMKEKGDIPEGYSVSREKKERFSLILESASTNQTSMYLCAIISPPGGESNQPQHFGDGTRLSIL.

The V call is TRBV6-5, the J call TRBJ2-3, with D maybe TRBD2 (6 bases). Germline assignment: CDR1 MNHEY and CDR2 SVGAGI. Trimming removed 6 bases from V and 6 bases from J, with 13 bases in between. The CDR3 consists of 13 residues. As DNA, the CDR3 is TGTGCCAGCAGATCTTACCTAGCGGATACGCAGTATTTT. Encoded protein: CASRSYLADTQYF.

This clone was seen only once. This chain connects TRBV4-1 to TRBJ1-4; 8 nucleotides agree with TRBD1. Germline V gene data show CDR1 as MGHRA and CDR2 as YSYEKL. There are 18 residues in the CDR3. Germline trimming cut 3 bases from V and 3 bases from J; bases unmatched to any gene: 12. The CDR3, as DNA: TGCGCCAGCAGCCAGCCCGGGACAGGCCTCAGATCTAATGAAAAACTGTTTTTT. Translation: CASSQPGTGLRSNEKLFF.

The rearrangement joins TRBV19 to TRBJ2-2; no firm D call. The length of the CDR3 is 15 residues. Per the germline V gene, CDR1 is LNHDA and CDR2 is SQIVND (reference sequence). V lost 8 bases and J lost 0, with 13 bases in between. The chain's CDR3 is CASHRQRSNTGELFF. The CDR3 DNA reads TGTGCCAGTCACCGGCAGAGGTCGAACACCGGGGAGCTGTTTTTT.

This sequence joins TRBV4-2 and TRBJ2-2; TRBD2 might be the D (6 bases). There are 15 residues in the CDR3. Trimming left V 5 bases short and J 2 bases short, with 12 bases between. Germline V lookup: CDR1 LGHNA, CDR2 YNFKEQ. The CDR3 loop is CASSARGRNTGELFF. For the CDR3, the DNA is TGTGCCAGCAGCGCACGGGGGAGAAACACCGGGGAGCTGTTTTTT.

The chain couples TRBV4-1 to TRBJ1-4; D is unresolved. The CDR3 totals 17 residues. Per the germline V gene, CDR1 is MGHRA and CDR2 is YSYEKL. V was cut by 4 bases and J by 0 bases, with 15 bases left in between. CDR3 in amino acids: CASSPGRIIATNEKLFF. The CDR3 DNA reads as TGCGCCAGCAGCCCAGGACGGATAATAGCAACTAATGAAAAACTGTTTTTT.